Listed here is a single T cell receptor beta chain. This clone was counted a single time. Which antigen it targets is not known. No clone much larger than this one lies a single base away; base qualities are absent. The V end loses 8 bases and the J end loses 1 base, and a stretch of 20 bases separates them. CDR1 and CDR2 are drawn from the germline V gene (reference sequence): MNHEY, SMNVEV. Its CDR3 holds 16 amino acids, cysteine through phenylalanine. Kept here is only the CDR3 DNA, which spans 48 bases and is read in frame from base 1. The cohort consisted of 650 to 700 healthy bone marrow donors. At the time of sampling, every cohort member was nominally healthy, though immune exposures that went unrecorded were likely present. The donor was CMV seronegative and was included in the group of around 320 seronegative cohort members. A peripheral blood sample was collected from each donor, and TCR beta sequencing was performed on peripheral blood mononuclear cells. Genomic DNA extraction from the blood cell samples was performed with the Qiagen DNeasy Blood Extraction Kit.

This sample was included in a study of cytomegalovirus exposure and HLA in healthy donors listed by TCRdb under 2017. The study in broad terms: An earlier analysis of some 600 of the donors reported over 250 Gb of sequence data and around 100 million unique TCR beta sequences obtained from about 180 million T cells. In addition to the first cohort of 666 subjects, a separate validation cohort of 130 or so different subjects was used. Rather than drawing on any new phenotypic data, the later analysis identified candidate immune exposures from TCR beta sequences and the way those sequences occurred across donors. The number of typed donors differed by locus: about 620-630 for A, B, C, DRB1 and DQB1; 500 to 550 for DQA1; 606 for DPA1; and roughly 450 for DPB1. Genome-wide SNP genotypes for about three fifths of the roughly 700 donors were used in a later genetic analysis, which treated that subset as a discovery cohort. An early release covering roughly 600 HLA-typed donors comprised approximately 300 gigabases of sequencing data and around 80 million unique TCR sequences. In a later analysis, previously published TCR beta repertoires from 666 donors were re-analyzed and high-resolution HLA genotyping was added so that TCR occurrence patterns could be studied. All discovery cohort repertoires had been generated using a single sequencing platform. An earlier analysis of 450 to 750 of the donors used high-throughput TCR beta sequencing to judge whether each TCR beta V gene segment behaved as functional or pseudogenic. On average, 235,054 unique TCR beta nucleotide sequences were sequenced per donor among a few hundred genotyped donors of the cohort, with 15% to 20% of those sequences being non-productive. Using immunosequencing, the study profiled T cell repertoires from about 650 subjects and related those repertoires to cytomegalovirus serostatus. Both class I and class II loci were covered by HLA typing, at four-digit resolution. Of the roughly 400 genotyped donors, approximately 80% fell in the genetic ancestry cluster associated with self-reported Caucasian donors. The study aimed to test whether cataloging public T cell receptors could reveal signatures of past pathogen exposure. About five DR-DQ haplotypes were treated as single units for association and clustering because of strong linkage in the cohort. High-throughput TCR immunosequencing, statistical association of individual TCRs with disease status, and machine learning were combined to predict cytomegalovirus infection status. Donor age, sex, ethnicity and CMV serostatus were collected together with the repertoire data.

What the work shows at the level of the full study, not this receptor alone: For the cohort, immune exposure information was limited to CMV serostatus. A total of fewer than 200 TCR beta chains were listed by the study as associated with cytomegalovirus. Because the 87-base-pair reads could not distinguish some IMGT-functional V segments, including TRBV6-2 and TRBV6-3, those segments were excluded. In a later analysis, HLA-associated TCR beta chains showed more clonal expansion and lower generation probabilities than non-associated chains that were equally common. In vitro tests confirmed that a few of the cytomegalovirus-associated TCR beta chains recognize cytomegalovirus antigens. The classifier was reported to diagnose cytomegalovirus status with high specificity and sensitivity in both the original and validation cohorts. It was suggested by the authors that the approach could potentially be generalized to other disease states and immunological phenotypes. According to a later analysis, parvovirus B19, influenza, CMV and Epstein-Barr virus appeared linked to several top co-occurrence clusters. Only TCR beta chains were sequenced in this cohort, and the absence of alpha or paired-chain data limited detectable features. A later genetic analysis associated a missense DCLRE1C variant with V-gene and J-gene trimming of TCR beta chains, and an independent cohort replicated the association. Because HLA typing was unavailable for some donors at each locus, only the typed subset was used in association tests. At a false discovery rate of 0.05, a later analysis linked roughly 17,000 TCR beta sequences to specific HLA alleles. A cluster of highly shared sequence variants was judged likely to represent a technical artifact of the sequencing pipeline. Linkage disequilibrium might explain the correlated functional status among segregating V segments, but an unknown experimental factor could not be excluded. In a later analysis, TCR association rates were found to vary across HLA loci, with the most associated TCRs seen for DRB1 alleles and the fewest for HLA-C alleles. Strong co-occurrence of HLA alleles, especially DR and DQ, made assigning TCR associations to individual alleles difficult. Across donors, most TCR sequences were observed very rarely, whereas some public TCRs were present in many individuals. Because counts were too low, roughly 16 rarely observed V segments, including chromosome 9 orphons, were left out of the earlier analysis of 587 of the donors. Presence/absence analyses assumed roughly uniform sequencing depth across donors, an assumption that may not hold. A further reported finding was that TCR beta sequences accurately predicted the HLA-A and HLA-B alleles for most subjects in the first cohort. Broadly in line with IMGT annotations, most TCR beta V segments showed up in productive rearrangements about 90% or about 30% of the time in an earlier analysis of 450 to 750 of the donors. According to a later genetic analysis, donors in an Asian-associated ancestry cluster had fewer N-insertions in productive TCRs than the approximately 670-donor mean. According to a later analysis, most CMV-associated TCR beta chains appeared to be HLA-restricted, and the HLA associations seemed to be driven largely by CMV exposure.

The method behind the library was the immunoSEQ multiplex PCR assay. For the multiplex PCR, a mixture combining 60 forward primers for TCR Vbeta segments and 13 reverse primers for TCR Jbeta segments was used. Amplification of the CDR3 region of rearranged TCR beta genes was performed with a multiplex PCR assay on genomic DNA. The Illumina HiSeq System was used to sequence the amplified TCR beta libraries as 87-base-pair reads. From the authors' description of their analysis: Across the 670 or so repertoires, a later analysis counted approximately 83 million unique TCR beta chains, roughly 11 million of which were shared by at least two donors. To remove PCR and sequencing errors, raw reads were error-corrected and collapsed into unique sequences using a nearest-neighbor algorithm that merged closely related sequences. To assign V, D and J gene segments, CDR3 sequences were aligned to IMGT reference sequences. For a sequence to be retained, at least a six-nucleotide match to both a V gene segment and a J gene segment was required. A rearrangement counted as productive if the CDR3 had no stop codons and remained in frame with V and J, and every other rearrangement counted as non-productive. CDR3 was defined according to IMGT convention as the region running from the second conserved V-encoded cysteine to the conserved J-encoded phenylalanine. The earlier analysis of some 550 of the donors excluded any sequence lacking an unambiguous match to a single V gene segment. An earlier analysis of about 590 of the donors classified V segments as functional when productive rearrangements were above 56.7% and as segregating when the standard deviation between donors was above 5%. A statistical classification framework was built for diagnosing cytomegalovirus status from the catalog of TCR beta chain sequences. V and J gene assignment, in a later analysis, came from comparing TCR nucleotide sequences with IMGT/GENE-DB human TR gene sequences. Using the TCRdist pipeline, a later analysis assigned CDR3 sequences along with most-parsimonious VDJ recombination scenarios. In a later analysis, each TCR beta chain was defined by its CDR3 amino acid sequence together with its V-gene family, and reads without a unique V-gene family were excluded. To address suspected cross-contamination and a sequencing artifact, a later analysis removed approximately 600 highly shared, low-generation-probability nucleotide sequences. A later analysis calculated a clonal expansion index for each public chain from normalized within-repertoire ranks of inferred template counts. Generation probabilities in a later analysis came from a VDJ recombination model fitted to out-of-frame rearrangements, and those results were checked against IGoR. In a later analysis, TCR-TCR, TCR-HLA and TCR-CMV co-occurrence was scored with hypergeometric tests, and a repertoire-size bias correction was applied to TCR pairs. A later analysis estimated false discovery rates by permuting HLA or CMV assignments 20 times. In a later analysis, co-occurring TCRs were grouped using DBSCAN, with TCRdist sequence similarity added in when clustering inside HLA-allele-positive subsets. Co-occurrence clustering excluded repertoires with fewer than 30,000 or more than 120,000 public chains, plus five with anomalous nucleotide sharing. Here the immuneACCESS table is served through TCRdb, limited to in-frame sequences with V and J called. Missing clones are a known gap in these copies; in checked studies unresolved V genes cover under half, and the rest lacks a known reason. Clonal size and the V and J genes are those of that table, whereas D and trimming came from the DNA. The sample records 130,000 to 150,000 clones, 60% to 80% of which are singletons. 1.5% to 2% of the sample comes from the top ten.

The sample comprised PBMCs. The chain uses TRBV27 and TRBJ2-5; a tentative D match to TRBD1 spans 6 bases. The clonotype was recovered from a woman aged 25 to 39 in good health and CMV-seronegative. The sequenced DNA is TGTGCCAGCCGTCGCCAGGCGGCAGGGGTCCAAGAGACCCAGTACTTC. Its translation is CASRRQAAGVQETQYF.